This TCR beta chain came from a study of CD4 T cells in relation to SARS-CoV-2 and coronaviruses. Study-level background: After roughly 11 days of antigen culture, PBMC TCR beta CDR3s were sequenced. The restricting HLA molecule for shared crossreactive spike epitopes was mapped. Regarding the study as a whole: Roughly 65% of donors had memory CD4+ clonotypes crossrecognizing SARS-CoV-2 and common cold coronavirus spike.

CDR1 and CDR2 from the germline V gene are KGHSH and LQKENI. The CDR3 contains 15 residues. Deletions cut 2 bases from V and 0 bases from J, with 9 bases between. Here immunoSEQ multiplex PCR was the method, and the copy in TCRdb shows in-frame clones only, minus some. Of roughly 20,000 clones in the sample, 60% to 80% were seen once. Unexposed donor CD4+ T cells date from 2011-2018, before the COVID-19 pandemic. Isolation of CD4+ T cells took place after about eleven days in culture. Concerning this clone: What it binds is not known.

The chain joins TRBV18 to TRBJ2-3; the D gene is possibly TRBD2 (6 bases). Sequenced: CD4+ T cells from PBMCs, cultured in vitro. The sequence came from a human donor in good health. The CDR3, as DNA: TGTGCCAGCTCACCAGCGGAGGGGAGCACAGATACGCAGTATTTT. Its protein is CASSPAEGSTDTQYF.